This entry lists 24 T cell receptor beta chains sequenced from one sample in a study of cytomegalovirus exposure and HLA in healthy donors. Use of 60 Vbeta and 13 Jbeta primers characterized the PCR. Clones were sequenced by immunoSEQ multiplex PCR, and TCRdb holds only the in-frame ones, with some missing. Among about 120,000 clones listed, about 80% were seen once. Sequencing input: PBMCs. These receptors came from a female donor in good health and CMV-seropositive.

This clone was seen only a few times. The rearrangement uses TRBV2 and TRBJ2-7; possible D gene TRBD1, 5 bases. V was cut by 8 bases and J by 1 base, with 9 bases left in between. The CDR3 covers 12 residues. Looked up from germline, CDR1 is SNHLY and CDR2 is FYNNEI. CDR3 sequence (DNA): TGTGCCAGCGGGGCAGGTTCCTACGAGCAGTACTTC. Protein product: CASGAGSYEQYF. The variable domain in full, completed from reference TRBV2 and TRBJ2-7, reads EPEVTQTPSHQVTQMGQEVILRCVPISNHLYFYWYRQILGQKVEFLVSFYNNEISEKSEIFDDQFSVERPDGSNFTLKIRSTKLEDSAMYFCASGAGSYEQYFGPGTRLTVT.

The count of this clone is one. The V gene is TRBV2, the J gene TRBJ2-1; D is uncertain. The CDR3 consists of 13 residues. CDR1 SNHLY and CDR2 FYNNEI come from the germline V gene. The V gene lost 4 bases and the J gene lost 5 bases, with 9 bases spanning the gap. The CDR3 reads CASSAELHNEQFF. CDR3 DNA sequence: TGTGCCAGCAGTGCCGAGCTTCACAATGAGCAGTTCTTC.

The chain couples TRBV6-1 to TRBJ2-1; D gene unclear. The CDR3 sequence is 13 residues long. Trimming pared 0 bases from V and 4 bases from J, leaving 4 bases between. Germline V gene sequence: CDR1 MNHNS, CDR2 SASEGT. CDR3 DNA: TGTGCCAGCAGTGAAGCTCCGTACAATGAGCAGTTCTTC. The encoded protein is CASSEAPYNEQFF.

This clone was seen once. This sequence joins TRBV19 and TRBJ2-2, with a tentative D call TRBD2 (5 bases). The CDR3 covers 13 residues. Germline-derived CDR1 and CDR2 are LNHDA and SQIVND (reference sequence). V lost 7 bases and J 6 bases, leaving 12 bases between the germline ends. DNA of the CDR3: TGTGCCAGTACTGGGGAGTGGTCCGGGGAGCTGTTTTTT. This codes for CASTGEWSGELFF.

The gene calls are TRBV27 and TRBJ1-2; 7 bases agree with TRBD1. The V and J ends lost 4 bases and 7 bases, in that order; junction bases with no gene match: 9. This CDR3 comprises 14 residues. Germline-derived CDR1 and CDR2 are MNHEY and SMNVEV (reference sequence). The CDR3 coding sequence is TGTGCCAGCAGTTCCTCACCAGGGGGGAGTGGCTACACCTTC. This gives the protein CASSSSPGGSGYTF.

J is TRBJ2-3 and V is TRBV5-6, with D perhaps TRBD1 (5 bases). Germline CDR1 reads SGHDT; CDR2 reads YYEEEE. Deletions cut 1 base from V and 3 bases from J, with 12 bases between. The CDR3 is 15 residues long. CDR3 DNA sequence: TGTGCCAGCAGCTTGATCAGGGCTAGGACAGATACGCAGTATTTT. Translated: CASSLIRARTDTQYF.

The J gene is TRBJ2-7, the V gene TRBV9; D ambiguous. CDR3 size: 13 residues. Germline CDR1 reads SGDLS; CDR2 reads YYNGEE. Between the trimmed V and J ends, which lost 4 bases and 5 bases, there was a span of 13 bases. This CDR3 is CASSTSSGNEQYF. The CDR3 nucleotides are TGTGCCAGCAGCACCAGTTCAGGAAACGAGCAGTACTTC.

The rearrangement uses TRBV6-5 and TRBJ2-3; TRBD2 agrees at 9 bases. V trimming: 6 bases; J trimming: 5 bases; junction bases outside the gene matches: 6. This CDR3 contains 14 residues. Per the germline V gene, CDR1 is MNHEY and CDR2 is SVGAGI. CDR3: CASRTSGGRDTQYF. CDR3 coding DNA: TGTGCCAGCAGAACGAGCGGGGGGCGAGATACGCAGTATTTT.

This clone has just a few counts. This sequence joins TRBV5-1 and TRBJ2-2; D is perhaps TRBD1 (6 bases). Germline V gives CDR1 SGHRS, CDR2 YFSETQ. The length of the CDR3 is 14 residues. With 5 bases removed from V and 2 bases from J, the gap between germline ends came to 10 bases. CDR3 residues: CASRPGQNTGELFF. The CDR3 coding sequence is TGCGCCAGCAGACCGGGACAAAACACCGGGGAGCTGTTTTTT.

The CDR3 spells CATSQRAPNYEQYF. CDR3 sequence (DNA): TGTGCCACCTCACAGCGGGCCCCAAATTACGAGCAGTACTTC. The chain employs TRBV6-5 and TRBJ2-7, with D maybe TRBD2 (6 bases). V lost 10 bases, J lost 4 bases, and 20 bases lay in between. The germline V gene has CDR1 MNHEY and CDR2 SVGAGI. The CDR3 length is 14 residues.

Written as DNA, the CDR3 is TGTGCCAGCTCACCTCGGACAGTACTAGACTACGAGCAGTACTTC. Amino acid sequence: CASSPRTVLDYEQYF. V usage is TRBV18 and J usage is TRBJ2-7; D perhaps matches TRBD1 (6 bases). This CDR3 spans 15 amino acids. The V gene lost 3 bases and the J gene lost 3 bases, with 15 bases spanning the gap. In germline, CDR1 is KGHSH, CDR2 LQKENI.

In its sample, this clone was seen a few times. Here the CDR3 DNA reads TGTGCCAGTAGTAACTCCTCTGGAGCTTTCTTT. The encoded protein is CASSNSSGAFF. The rearrangement joins TRBV19 to TRBJ1-1; D unresolved. V was cut by 4 bases and J by 10 bases, with 10 bases left in between. Germline V CDR1 and CDR2: LNHDA, SQIVND (reference sequence). CDR3 length: 11 residues.

This chain connects TRBV10-1 to TRBJ2-4; 10 nucleotides align to TRBD1. V shed 3 bases, J shed 8 bases, and the junction held 1 base outside the gene matches. In germline, CDR1 is WNHNN, CDR2 SYGVQD (reference sequence). The CDR3 runs to 13 residues. DNA for the CDR3: TGCGCCAGCAGTGACGGACAGGGGGACATTCAGTACTTC. Translation gives CASSDGQGDIQYF.

This clone has a single count. CDR3 protein: CASSPFMNQPQHF. DNA of the CDR3: TGTGCCAGCAGCCCCTTTATGAATCAGCCCCAGCATTTT. The chain recombines TRBV6-5 with TRBJ1-5, with D unclear. Germline assignment: CDR1 MNHEY and CDR2 SVGAGI. V lost 6 bases, J lost 4 bases, and 10 bases lay in between. CDR3 length: 13 amino acids.

V is TRBV5-1 and J is TRBJ1-2, with D uncertain. CDR3 length equals 14 residues. Germline loops: CDR1 SGHRS, CDR2 YFSETQ. The V and J ends lost 2 bases and 2 bases respectively, with 10 bases between them. CDR3 coding DNA: TGCGCCAGCAGCTTCCTGCCCGAGAACTATGGCTACACCTTC. Its translation is CASSFLPENYGYTF.

The V and J genes are TRBV2 and TRBJ1-5; 8 nucleotides match TRBD1. CDR3 size: 15 residues. Trimming removed 6 bases from V and 7 bases from J; junction bases left unmatched: 11. The V gene's germline CDR1 is SNHLY and CDR2 FYNNEI. This chain's CDR3 is CASSVLQGVWQPQHF. CDR3 sequence (DNA): TGTGCCAGCAGCGTCCTACAGGGGGTCTGGCAGCCCCAGCATTTT.

The chain joins TRBV28 to TRBJ2-5; D remains unclear. Germline assignment: CDR1 MDHEN and CDR2 SYDVKM. The V gene lost 8 bases and the J gene lost 4 bases, with 14 bases spanning the gap. This CDR3 is built from 13 residues. CDR3 coding DNA: TGTGCCAGCCAAAGAGGTCTCAGAGAGACCCAGTACTTC. This encodes CASQRGLRETQYF.

This rearrangement joins TRBV2 to TRBJ2-6; a weak D match, TRBD2 (6 bases). The germline gives CDR1 SNHLY, CDR2 FYNNEI. The CDR3 covers 20 residues. Trimming pared 4 bases from V and 3 bases from J, leaving 25 bases between. The CDR3 DNA follows: TGTGCCAGCAGTGGAACCTCTTCGGGAGAACGACTCTTTGGGGCCAACGTCCTGACTTTC. Translation: CASSGTSSGERLFGANVLTF.

This clone was seen a single time. The rearrangement links TRBV30 to TRBJ2-2; 10 positions match TRBD2. V shed 8 bases, J shed 1 base, and the junction held 4 bases outside the gene matches. Germline CDR1 and CDR2: GTSNPN and SVGIG (reference sequence). The CDR3 is 14 amino acids. CDR3 sequence reads: CARLAGVNTGELFF. DNA of the CDR3: TGTGCCAGGCTAGCGGGGGTGAACACCGGGGAGCTGTTTTTT.

This rearrangement joins TRBV6-6 to TRBJ1-1, with TRBD1 matching 9 bases. CDR3 length: 14 residues. V shed 5 bases, J shed 6 bases, and the junction held 7 bases outside the gene matches. Germline CDR1 reads MNHNY; CDR2 reads SVGAGI (reference sequence). In DNA form, the CDR3 reads TGTGCCAGCAGTCGACAGGGGGGAAGGTCTGAAGCTTTCTTT. It translates to CASSRQGGRSEAFF.

The chain uses TRBV4-1 and TRBJ2-7, with 8 bases aligning to TRBD1. V lost 1 base, J lost 1 base, and 3 bases stayed unmatched. Germline CDR1 MGHRA, CDR2 YSYEKL. The CDR3 runs to 15 residues. The CDR3 here is CASSQGTGLSYEQYF. The DNA for the CDR3 is TGCGCCAGCAGCCAAGGGACAGGGCTTTCCTACGAGCAGTACTTC.

The chain is built from TRBV28 and TRBJ1-2; D is perhaps TRBD1 (6 bases). Between the trimmed V and J ends, which lost 8 bases and 5 bases, there was a span of 15 bases. The CDR3 is 13 amino acids. The germline CDR1 and CDR2 sequences are MDHEN and SYDVKM. As DNA, the CDR3 is TGTGCCAGCCAATTTCAGGGGTCTTATGGCTACACCTTC. It translates to CASQFQGSYGYTF.

V is TRBV18 and J is TRBJ1-2; weak D call: TRBD1 (5 bases). This CDR3 comprises 13 residues. The ends were cut back, 3 bases at V and 4 bases at J, with 9 bases in the middle. The germline gives CDR1 KGHSH, CDR2 LQKENI. In DNA, the CDR3 is TGTGCCAGCTCACCTAACAGGTTCTATGGCTACACCTTC. It encodes CASSPNRFYGYTF. Using reference TRBV18 and TRBJ1-2 for the parts outside the CDR3, the full variable domain is NAGVMQNPRHLVRRRGQEARLRCSPMKGHSHVYWYRQLPEEGLKFMVYLQKENIIDESGMPKERFSAEFPKEGPSILRIQQVVRGDSAAYFCASSPNRFYGYTFGSGTRLTVV.

The chain is built from TRBV19 and TRBJ1-5, with a possible D match to TRBD1 (5 bases). The CDR3 sequence is 13 residues long. V was pared by 5 bases and J by 7 bases, with 12 bases between. Per the germline V gene, CDR1 is LNHDA and CDR2 is SQIVND (reference sequence). The DNA of the CDR3 is TGTGCCAGTAGTCCCAGGGCGGAACAGCCCCAGCATTTT. Amino acids: CASSPRAEQPQHF.